Sequencing of this TCR beta chain was carried out in a study of blood T cell repertoires in COVID-19. In the study overall: Sites across the United States, Italy and Spain contributed samples from acute and convalescent COVID-19. From T cells, B-cell-depleted T cells, or PBMCs came the material, which was cDNA or gDNA.

From germline, CDR1 is LNHDA and CDR2 SQIVND (reference sequence). The length of the CDR3 is 15 residues. Trimming removed 3 bases from V and 0 bases from J, with 9 bases in between. Repertoires were generated with immunoSEQ multiplex PCR, while TCRdb's copy carries only in-frame clones and drops some. The sample has around 270,000 clones; around 89% are singletons. The material sequenced was peripheral blood. The receptor comes from a young man with acute or convalescent COVID-19. This chain uses TRBV19 with TRBJ1-5; unclear D gene. The CDR3 protein is CASSIVQASNQPQHF. CDR3 bases: TGTGCCAGTAGTATCGTGCAGGCTAGCAATCAGCCCCAGCATTTT.